The rows below give T cell receptor beta chains drawn from one sample of a study of CD8+ T cells in alopecia areata. The protocol was immunoSEQ multiplex PCR, while the TCRdb copy is restricted to in-frame clones and leaves out a portion. The sample contains about 200,000 clones, roughly 60% of which appear only once. This material consisted of CD4+ T cells sorted from blood, taken at week 24, from a patient treated with tofacitinib. The receptors here all came from a human donor with alopecia areata. The CDR3 runs from the conserved cysteine through the conserved F or W. Each record gives: V gene, J gene, CDR3 protein.

>TRBV4-3|TRBJ2-7
CASSPQGLDEQYF
>TRBV2|TRBJ2-3
CASSERSPALTQYF
>TRBV11-2|TRBJ2-3
CASSLVQGLTDTQYF
>TRBV6-6|TRBJ1-5
CASGLYSNQPQHF
>TRBV6-5|TRBJ2-7
CASSRSAEQYF
>TRBV4-2|TRBJ1-4
CASSQGRGLGDEKLFF
>TRBV9|TRBJ2-5
CASSAGGETQYF
>TRBV29-1|TRBJ1-1
CSPLFRTGKNTEAFF
>TRBV25-1|TRBJ1-1
CASSAHRTGLGAEAFF
>TRBV5-6|TRBJ2-3
CASSLSGRDTDTQYF
>TRBV7-8|TRBJ2-5
CASSVGLGVGETQYF
>TRBV4-3|TRBJ2-7
CASSQEAGTSYEQYF
>TRBV5-6|TRBJ2-3
CASSFRGPTDTQYF
>TRBV2|TRBJ1-5
CASSGTGPQHF
>TRBV7-3|TRBJ2-3
CASSLGTGAPTDTQYF
>TRBV4-1|TRBJ2-3
CASSQSGASTDTQYF
>TRBV15|TRBJ2-5
CATSRAAGTGEETQYF
>TRBV28|TRBJ2-3
CASRLIGGTDTQYF